This TCR beta chain is from a study of blood T cell repertoires in COVID-19. Whole-study context: Sources were T cells, B-cell-depleted T cells, or PBMCs; the material itself was cDNA or gDNA.

Across 24 US areas, participants ranged in age from 18 to 89 years. This CDR3 has 16 residues. Trimming left V 3 bases short and J 4 bases short, with 18 bases between. The germline V gene encodes CDR1 SGHDN and CDR2 FVKESK. In the source study's methods: The assay estimated nucleated cells by amplifying reference gene primers. Sequencing used immunoSEQ multiplex PCR; TCRdb keeps in-frame clones, though not all of them. V and J calls and clone size are those listed in that table; D and trimming were worked out from the DNA. Of 210,000 or so clones in the sample, 80% were seen once. The chain recombines TRBV14 with TRBJ1-1; D possibly corresponds to TRBD1 (6 bases). This sequence originates from a man aged 30 to 39 with acute COVID-19. Specimen: PBMCs or T cells enriched from blood (not recorded which). CDR3 nucleotides: TGTGCCAGCAGCCAGGAAAGACAGGCCCTGGGCACTGAAGCTTTCTTT. Translation gives CASSQERQALGTEAFF.